The 20 T cell receptor beta chains below all came from one sample that was sequenced in a study of blood T cell repertoires in COVID-19 (dated by TCRdb to 2020 to 2021). Receptor amplification or capture employed the immunoSEQ multiplex PCR assay. The source is immuneACCESS, and TCRdb retained only in-frame sequences with V and J called. Part of the clones is not carried over; for the studies checked, unresolved V genes explain less than half of this, and the remainder is unexplained. In all, the sample holds around 200,000 clones, and over 75% of those were seen once. Together, the top ten hold around 5% of the sample. The sample taken for sequencing was peripheral blood. These receptors originate from a human donor in a cohort sampled during active COVID-19.

The CDR3 reads CASRRAQDLYGYTF. The CDR3 DNA follows: TGTGCCAGCAGAAGAGCACAGGATCTCTATGGCTACACCTTC. V and J are TRBV27 and TRBJ1-2; D is possibly TRBD1 (5 bases). The CDR3 extends over 14 amino acids. V was trimmed by 6 bases and J by 4 bases, leaving 15 bases between them. CDR1 is MNHEY, CDR2 SMNVEV, per germline (reference sequence).

This sequence joins TRBV29-1 and TRBJ1-4; TRBD1 aligns across 10 bases. The CDR3 runs to 12 residues. CDR1 and CDR2 from the germline V gene are SQVTM and ANQGSEA. Germline trimming cut 7 bases from V and 10 bases from J; bases unmatched to any gene: 6. CDR3 sequence: CSGRDRGGKLFF. The CDR3 bases are TGCAGCGGCCGGGACAGGGGAGGAAAACTGTTTTTT.

The CDR3 region is CASSFTGYSNQPQHF. In DNA form, the CDR3 reads TGTGCCAGCAGTTTTACAGGGTATAGCAATCAGCCCCAGCATTTT. V gene TRBV27 combines with J gene TRBJ1-5; D may be TRBD1 (6 bases). This CDR3 has 15 residues. CDR1 is MNHEY, CDR2 SMNVEV, per germline (reference sequence). V was shortened by 3 bases and J by 0 bases, with 9 bases between the two germline ends.

V gene TRBV7-9 combines with J gene TRBJ2-7, with D possibly being TRBD1 (5 bases). CDR1 SEHNR and CDR2 FQNEAQ come from the germline V gene (reference sequence). The CDR3 runs 12 residues. Trimming stripped 2 bases from V and 5 bases from J, with 7 bases between. CDR3 amino acids: CASSLTGNEQYF. The CDR3 DNA follows: TGTGCCAGCAGCTTAACAGGTAACGAGCAGTACTTC.

This chain links TRBV5-4 with TRBJ2-5; TRBD2 matches 11 bases. The CDR3 spans 16 residues. CDR1 SGHNT and CDR2 YYREEE come from the germline V gene (reference sequence). V shed 4 bases, J shed 4 bases, and the junction held 9 bases outside the gene matches. The CDR3 spells CASSLDRLAGRETQYF. As DNA, the CDR3 is TGTGCCAGCAGCCTCGACAGACTAGCGGGAAGAGAGACCCAGTACTTC. The whole variable domain, remainder taken from reference TRBV5-4 and TRBJ2-5, is ETGVTQSPTHLIKTRGQQVTLRCSSQSGHNTVSWYQQALGQGPQFIFQYYREEENGRGNFPPRFSGLQFPNYSSELNVNALELDDSALYLCASSLDRLAGRETQYFGPGTRLLVL.

The chain has TRBV7-2 and TRBJ1-1; TRBD1 might be the D (6 bases). Deletions cut 4 bases from V and 1 base from J, with 7 bases between. The CDR3 is made up of 13 amino acids. Germline lookup yields CDR1 SGHTA and CDR2 FQGNSA. The CDR3 here is CASSWTANTEAFF. The CDR3, as DNA: TGTGCCAGCAGCTGGACAGCGAACACTGAAGCTTTCTTT.

This chain links TRBV29-1 with TRBJ2-7, with 8 bases aligning to TRBD2. CDR1 SQVTM and CDR2 ANQGSEA come from the germline V gene. Trimming cost V 5 bases and J 7 bases; bases outside gene matches: 4. CDR3 length: 11 amino acids. The CDR3, as DNA: TGCAGCGTTACTCCGGGAGGGGAGCAGTACTTC. This codes for CSVTPGGEQYF.

The chain carries TRBV5-6 and TRBJ2-1, with D perhaps TRBD2 (5 bases). V was pared by 0 bases and J by 0 bases, with 13 bases between. CDR1 is SGHDT and CDR2 is YYEEEE in the germline V gene. The CDR3 contains 17 residues. The CDR3 region has the DNA TGTGCCAGCAGCTTGGCCCCTAGCATCCGCTCCTACAATGAGCAGTTCTTC. Protein: CASSLAPSIRSYNEQFF. Complete variable domain (other parts from reference TRBV5-6 and TRBJ2-1): DAGVTQSPTHLIKTRGQQVTLRCSPKSGHDTVSWYQQALGQGPQFIFQYYEEEERQRGNFPDRFSGHQFPNYSSELNVNALLLGDSALYLCASSLAPSIRSYNEQFFGPGTRLTVL.

This clone has just one count. The chain combines TRBV2 with TRBJ1-1; the D gene is possibly TRBD1 (6 bases). The V end lost 3 bases, the J end lost 4 bases, and 12 bases lay between the germline ends. Germline-derived CDR1 and CDR2 are SNHLY and FYNNEI. CDR3 length: 14 amino acids. CDR3 amino acids: CASSENRVGTEAFF. CDR3 DNA: TGTGCCAGCAGTGAGAACAGGGTGGGCACTGAAGCTTTCTTT.

The chain employs TRBV4-3 and TRBJ1-3; the match to TRBD1 covers 9 bases. V dropped 1 base and J dropped 0; count of bases not matched to a gene: 7. CDR3 length equals 18 residues. Germline-derived CDR1 and CDR2 are LGHNA and YSLEER. CDR3 protein: CASSQAPTGGNSGNTIYF. The CDR3 DNA follows: TGCGCCAGCAGCCAAGCCCCGACAGGGGGGAACTCTGGAAACACCATATATTTT.

V and J are TRBV11-2 and TRBJ2-7, with D perhaps TRBD1 (6 bases). CDR1 is SGHAT, CDR2 FQNNGV, per germline. The germline V and J ends were trimmed by 3 bases and 3 bases, with 12 bases remaining between them. CDR3 size: 14 residues. The CDR3 sequence: CASSFTGQLYEQYF. CDR3 nucleotides: TGTGCCAGCAGCTTTACTGGACAGCTCTACGAGCAGTACTTC.

The genes are TRBV18 and TRBJ1-4; 7 bases agree with TRBD1. CDR1 KGHSH and CDR2 LQKENI come from the germline V gene. The CDR3 loop spans 15 amino acids. V shed 5 bases, J shed 5 bases, and the junction held 8 bases outside the gene matches. For the CDR3, the DNA is TGTGCCAGCTCAACCGGGACAGCCGGGAATGAAAAACTGTTTTTT. Translating gives CASSTGTAGNEKLFF.

V usage is TRBV6-6 and J usage is TRBJ2-7; 7 positions match TRBD1. V was pared by 5 bases and J by 3 bases, with 4 bases of the junction left unmatched. The CDR3 spans 13 residues. Germline V gene data show CDR1 as MNHNY and CDR2 as SVGAGI (reference sequence). The DNA of the CDR3 is TGTGCCAGCAGTACGACAGGGAGCTACGAGCAGTACTTC. Translation: CASSTTGSYEQYF.

The chain combines TRBV28 with TRBJ2-1; 10 bases are shared with TRBD2. The V and J ends lost 2 bases and 5 bases, in that order; junction bases with no gene match: 6. The CDR3 sequence is 16 residues long. Germline V gene sequence: CDR1 MDHEN, CDR2 SYDVKM. The CDR3 DNA reads TGTGCCAGCAGTTTAGGGCTAGCGGGGGTAGACAATGAGCAGTTCTTC. As protein: CASSLGLAGVDNEQFF.

The chain is built from TRBV7-8 and TRBJ1-1, with TRBD1 matching 7 bases. In germline, CDR1 is SGHVS, CDR2 FQNEAQ. CDR3 length equals 14 residues. V shed 5 bases and J 5 bases; nucleotides not matched to a gene: 8. In DNA, the CDR3 is TGTGCCAGCAGCCGCGACAGGGTGGGGACTGAAGCTTTCTTT. Amino acid sequence: CASSRDRVGTEAFF. The complete variable domain, with remaining parts taken from reference TRBV7-8 and TRBJ1-1, reads GAGVSQSPRYKVAKRGQDVALRCDPISGHVSLFWYQQALGQGPEFLTYFQNEAQLDKSGLPSDRFFAERPEGSVSTLKIQRTQQEDSAVYLCASSRDRVGTEAFFGQGTRLTVV.

The count of this clone is one. Other DNA sequences in this specimen translate into the identical CDR3. The rearrangement uses TRBV27 and TRBJ1-2; the D is unclear. Deletions cut 2 bases from V and 4 bases from J, with 8 bases between. The CDR3 extends over 13 amino acids. The germline V gene has CDR1 MNHEY and CDR2 SMNVEV (reference sequence). CDR3 sequence (DNA): TGTGCCAGCAGTTTAGGCCAGTTCTATGGCTACACCTTC. The encoded protein is CASSLGQFYGYTF.

This sequence joins TRBV27 and TRBJ1-5, with D tentatively TRBD1 (6 bases). V lost 3 bases to trimming and J lost 2 bases, with 14 bases between them. The CDR3 is made up of 16 amino acids. Germline V lookup: CDR1 MNHEY, CDR2 SMNVEV (reference sequence). In nucleotides, the CDR3 is TGTGCCAGCAGTTTGGGCCCGGACAGCCGCAATCAGCCCCAGCATTTT. As protein: CASSLGPDSRNQPQHF.

This clone was detected only once. This chain connects TRBV6-5 to TRBJ1-3, with D maybe TRBD1 (6 bases). The germline V gene has CDR1 MNHEY and CDR2 SVGAGI. The CDR3 loop spans 14 amino acids. Trimming removed 5 bases from V and 0 bases from J, with 8 bases in between. The CDR3 region is CASSQDSSGNTIYF. The CDR3 region has the DNA TGTGCCAGCAGTCAGGACAGCTCTGGAAACACCATATATTTT.

V usage is TRBV19 and J usage is TRBJ2-7; maybe TRBD1 (5 bases). Germline CDR1 and CDR2: LNHDA and SQIVND (reference sequence). The CDR3 contains 13 residues. The ends were cut back, 2 bases at V and 1 base at J, with 6 bases in the middle. CDR3 nucleotides: TGTGCCAGTAGTATACAGGGTTCCTACGAGCAGTACTTC. Its translation: CASSIQGSYEQYF.

The V gene is TRBV15, the J gene TRBJ1-4; D not certain. Deletions cut 0 bases from V and 7 bases from J, with 6 bases between. The CDR3 spans 13 residues. Germline CDR1 and CDR2: LNHNV and YYDKDF (reference sequence). The CDR3 coding sequence is TGTGCCACCAGCAGAGAAGCCGGTGAAAAACTGTTTTTT. This translates into CATSREAGEKLFF.